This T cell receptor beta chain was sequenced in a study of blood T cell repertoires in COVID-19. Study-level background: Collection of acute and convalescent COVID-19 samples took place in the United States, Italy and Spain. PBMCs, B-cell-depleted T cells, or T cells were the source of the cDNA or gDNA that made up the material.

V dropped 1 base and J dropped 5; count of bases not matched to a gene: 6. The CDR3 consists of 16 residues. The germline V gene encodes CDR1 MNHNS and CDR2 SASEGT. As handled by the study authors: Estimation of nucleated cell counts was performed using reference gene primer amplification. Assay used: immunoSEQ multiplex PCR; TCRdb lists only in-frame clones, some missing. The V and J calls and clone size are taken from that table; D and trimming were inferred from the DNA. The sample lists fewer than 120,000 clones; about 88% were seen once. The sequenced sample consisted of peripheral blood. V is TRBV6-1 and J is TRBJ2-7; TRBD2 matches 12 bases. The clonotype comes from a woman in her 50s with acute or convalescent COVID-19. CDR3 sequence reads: CASSEVTSGRSHEQYF. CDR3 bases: TGTGCCAGCAGTGAAGTCACTAGCGGGAGGTCCCACGAGCAGTACTTC.